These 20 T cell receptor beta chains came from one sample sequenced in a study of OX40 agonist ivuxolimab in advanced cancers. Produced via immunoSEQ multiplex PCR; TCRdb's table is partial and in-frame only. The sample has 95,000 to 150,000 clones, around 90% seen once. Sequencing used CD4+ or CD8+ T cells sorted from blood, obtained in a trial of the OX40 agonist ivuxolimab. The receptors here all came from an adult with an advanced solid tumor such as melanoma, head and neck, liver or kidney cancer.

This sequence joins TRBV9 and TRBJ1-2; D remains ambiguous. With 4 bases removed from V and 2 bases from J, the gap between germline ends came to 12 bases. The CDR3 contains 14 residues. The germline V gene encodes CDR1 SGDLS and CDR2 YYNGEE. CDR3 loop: CASSLRTVNYGYTF. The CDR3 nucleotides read TGTGCCAGCAGCCTTCGGACTGTAAACTATGGCTACACCTTC.

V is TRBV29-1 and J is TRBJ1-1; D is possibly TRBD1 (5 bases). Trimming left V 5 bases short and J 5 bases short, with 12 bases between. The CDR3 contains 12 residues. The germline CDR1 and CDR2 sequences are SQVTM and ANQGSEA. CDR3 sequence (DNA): TGCAGCGTTTGCAGGGAAGGGACTGAAGCTTTCTTT. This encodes CSVCREGTEAFF.

CDR3 sequence reads: CASSQAGGPGHEQYF. CDR3 coding DNA: TGCGCCAGCAGCCAAGCGGGAGGGCCAGGCCACGAGCAGTACTTC. The rearrangement links TRBV5-1 to TRBJ2-7, with 10 positions matching TRBD2. Germline V gene lookup returns CDR1 SGHRS and CDR2 YFSETQ. After removal of 4 bases from V and 5 bases from J, the junction contained 9 bases not matched to a gene. CDR3 length: 15 residues.

CDR3: CASSPARGRRTDTQYF. The CDR3 nucleotides read TGTGCCAGCAGCCCGGCCCGCGGGAGAAGGACAGATACGCAGTATTTT. This chain links TRBV14 with TRBJ2-3, with 7 bases that match TRBD2. Trimming cost V 4 bases and J 3 bases; bases outside gene matches: 10. The CDR3 has 16 residues. Per the germline V gene, CDR1 is SGHDN and CDR2 is FVKESK. Filled out from reference TRBV14 and TRBJ2-3, the complete variable domain reads EAGVTQFPSHSVIEKGQTVTLRCDPISGHDNLYWYRRVMGKEIKFLLHFVKESKQDESGMPNNRFLAERTGGTYSTLKVQPAELEDSGVYFCASSPARGRRTDTQYFGPGTRLTVL.

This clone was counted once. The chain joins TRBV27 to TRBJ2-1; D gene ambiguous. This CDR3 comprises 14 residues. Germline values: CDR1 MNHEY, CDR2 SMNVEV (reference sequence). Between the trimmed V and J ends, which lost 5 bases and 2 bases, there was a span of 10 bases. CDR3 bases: TGTGCCAGCAGTCCCCGGGTTGCCTACAATGAGCAGTTCTTC. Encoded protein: CASSPRVAYNEQFF.

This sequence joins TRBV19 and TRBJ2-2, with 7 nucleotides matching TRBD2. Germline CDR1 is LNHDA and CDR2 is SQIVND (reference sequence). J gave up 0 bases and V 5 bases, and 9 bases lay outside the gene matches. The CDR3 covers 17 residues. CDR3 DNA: TGTGCCAGTAGTTCCCACGCCCTAGCGGCGAACACCGGGGAGCTGTTTTTT. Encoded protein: CASSSHALAANTGELFF.

CDR3 loop: CASSWTGVTEAFF. DNA of the CDR3: TGCGCCAGCAGCTGGACAGGGGTTACTGAAGCTTTCTTT. The chain uses TRBV5-1 and TRBJ1-1, with 9 bases lining up with TRBD1. The length of the CDR3 is 13 residues. Germline trimming cut 3 bases from V and 5 bases from J; bases unmatched to any gene: 2. Per the germline V gene, CDR1 is SGHRS and CDR2 is YFSETQ.

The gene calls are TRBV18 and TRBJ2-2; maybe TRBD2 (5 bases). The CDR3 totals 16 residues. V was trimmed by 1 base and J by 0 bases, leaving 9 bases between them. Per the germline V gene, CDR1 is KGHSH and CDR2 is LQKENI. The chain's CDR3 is CASSPQRQANTGELFF. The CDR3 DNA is TGTGCCAGCTCACCACAGCGGCAGGCGAACACCGGGGAGCTGTTTTTT.

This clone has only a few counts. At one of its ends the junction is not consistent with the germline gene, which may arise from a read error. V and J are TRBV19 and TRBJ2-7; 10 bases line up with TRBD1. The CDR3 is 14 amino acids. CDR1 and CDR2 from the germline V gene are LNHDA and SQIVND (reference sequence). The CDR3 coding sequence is TGTGCCAGTAGGGAGACAGGGGGCTCCAACGAGCAGTACTTC. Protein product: CASRETGGSNEQYF. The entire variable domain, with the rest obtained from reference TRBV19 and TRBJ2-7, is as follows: DGGITQSPKYLFRKEGQNVTLSCEQNLNHDAMYWYRQDPGQGLRLIYYSQIVNDFQKGDIAEGYSVSREKKESFPLTVTSAQKNPTAFYLCASRETGGSNEQYFGPGTRLTVT.

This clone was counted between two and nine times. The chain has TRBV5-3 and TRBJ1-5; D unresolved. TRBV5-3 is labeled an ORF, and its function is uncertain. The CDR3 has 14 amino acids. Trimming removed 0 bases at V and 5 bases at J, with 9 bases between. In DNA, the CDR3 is TGTGCCAGAAGCTTGGCTACACTAGATCAGCCCCAGCATTTT. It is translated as CARSLATLDQPQHF.

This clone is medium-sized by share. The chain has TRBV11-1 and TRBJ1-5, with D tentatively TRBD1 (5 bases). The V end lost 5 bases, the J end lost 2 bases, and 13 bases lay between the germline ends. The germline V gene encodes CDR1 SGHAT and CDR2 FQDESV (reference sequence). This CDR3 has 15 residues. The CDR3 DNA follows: TGTGCCAGCAGCGGGACTGCCTGGGGCAATCAGCCCCAGCATTTT. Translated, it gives CASSGTAWGNQPQHF.

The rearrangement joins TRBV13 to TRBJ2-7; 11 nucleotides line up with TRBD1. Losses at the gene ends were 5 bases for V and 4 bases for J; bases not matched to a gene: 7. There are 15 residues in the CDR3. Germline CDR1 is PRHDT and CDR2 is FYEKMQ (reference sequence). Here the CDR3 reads CASSNLGTGGYEQYF. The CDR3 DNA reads TGTGCCAGCAGCAACCTTGGGACAGGGGGTTACGAGCAGTACTTC.

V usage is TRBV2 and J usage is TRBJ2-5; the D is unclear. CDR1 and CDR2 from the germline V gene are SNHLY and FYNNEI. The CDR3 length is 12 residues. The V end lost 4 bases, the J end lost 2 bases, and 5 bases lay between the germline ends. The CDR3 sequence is CASSALQETQYF. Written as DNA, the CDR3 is TGTGCCAGCAGTGCCCTTCAAGAGACCCAGTACTTC.

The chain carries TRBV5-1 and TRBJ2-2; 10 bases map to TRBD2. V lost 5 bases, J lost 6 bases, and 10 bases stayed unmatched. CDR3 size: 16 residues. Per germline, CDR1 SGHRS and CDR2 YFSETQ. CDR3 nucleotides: TGCGCCAGCAGGCAGCCGGGACTAGCGACATCCGGGGAGCTGTTTTTT. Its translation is CASRQPGLATSGELFF.

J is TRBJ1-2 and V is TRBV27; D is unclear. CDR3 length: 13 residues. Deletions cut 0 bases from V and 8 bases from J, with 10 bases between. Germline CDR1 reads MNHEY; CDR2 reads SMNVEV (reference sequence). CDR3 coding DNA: TGTGCCAGCAGTTTATCAGTCGGGTTCGGCTACACCTTC. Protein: CASSLSVGFGYTF.

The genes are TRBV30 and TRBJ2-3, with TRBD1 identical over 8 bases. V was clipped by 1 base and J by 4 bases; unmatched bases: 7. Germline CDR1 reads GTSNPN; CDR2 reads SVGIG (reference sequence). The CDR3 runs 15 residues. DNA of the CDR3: TGTGCCTGGAGTGGGCCGGACAGGGTCGCAGATACGCAGTATTTT. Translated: CAWSGPDRVADTQYF.

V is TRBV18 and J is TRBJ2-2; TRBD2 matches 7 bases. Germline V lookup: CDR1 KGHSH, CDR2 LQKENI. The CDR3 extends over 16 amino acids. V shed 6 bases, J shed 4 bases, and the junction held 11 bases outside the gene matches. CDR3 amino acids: CASSLLAAPGTGELFF. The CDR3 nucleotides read TGTGCCAGCTCGCTCCTAGCGGCCCCGGGCACCGGGGAGCTGTTTTTT. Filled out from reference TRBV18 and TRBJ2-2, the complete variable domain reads NAGVMQNPRHLVRRRGQEARLRCSPMKGHSHVYWYRQLPEEGLKFMVYLQKENIIDESGMPKERFSAEFPKEGPSILRIQQVVRGDSAAYFCASSLLAAPGTGELFFGEGSRLTVL.

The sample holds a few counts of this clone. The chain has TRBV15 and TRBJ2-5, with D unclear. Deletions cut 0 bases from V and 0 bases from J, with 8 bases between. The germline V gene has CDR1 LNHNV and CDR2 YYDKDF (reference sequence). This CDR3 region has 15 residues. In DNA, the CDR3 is TGTGCCACCAGCAGAGATGGCAAACACCAAGAGACCCAGTACTTC. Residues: CATSRDGKHQETQYF.

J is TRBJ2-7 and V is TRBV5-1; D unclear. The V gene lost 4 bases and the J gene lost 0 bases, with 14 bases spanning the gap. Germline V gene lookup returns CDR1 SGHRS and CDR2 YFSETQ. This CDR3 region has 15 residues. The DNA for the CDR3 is TGCGCCAGCAGCGTAGACGCCTTTAGCTCCTACGAGCAGTACTTC. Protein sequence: CASSVDAFSSYEQYF.

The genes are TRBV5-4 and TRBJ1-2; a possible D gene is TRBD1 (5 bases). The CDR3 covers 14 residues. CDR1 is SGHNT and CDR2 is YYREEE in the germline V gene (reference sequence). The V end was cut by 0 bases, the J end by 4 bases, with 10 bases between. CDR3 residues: CASSLGGVIYGYTF. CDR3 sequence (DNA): TGTGCCAGCAGCTTGGGGGGGGTTATCTATGGCTACACCTTC.